This is a list of T cell receptor beta chains from one sample in a study of patients and donors after allogeneic stem cell transplantation. TCRdb processed the RT-PCR reads anew with MiXCR; each CDR3 protein has one entry. This sample has 24,000 or so distinct CDR3 sequences, with around 29% found just once. Specimen: blood, either unsorted or a sorted T cell fraction (not recorded which). The source is a human donor who was either an allogeneic HSCT recipient or a stem cell or donor lymphocyte infusion donor (not recorded which). It is not recorded whose cells these are; they may come from a transplant donor. CDR3s include the opening cysteine and the closing phenylalanine or tryptophan. D genes are given only for firm matches. Clone sizes are given selectively: once, few, many, or a class where the clone is expanded.

j_gene: TRBJ1-6
v_gene: TRBV6-6
abundance: many
d_gene: TRBD1
CDR3aa: CASSSGTGASPLHF
CDR3nt: TGTGCCAGCAGCTCCGGGACAGGGGCTTCACCCCTCCACTTT

j_gene: TRBJ2-7
v_gene: TRBV20-1
abundance: .
d_gene: TRBD2
CDR3aa: CSASALAGGSSYEQYF
CDR3nt: TGCAGTGCTAGTGCGCTAGCGGGGGGAAGCTCCTACGAGCAGTACTTC

j_gene: TRBJ1-3
v_gene: TRBV20-1
abundance: .
d_gene: .
CDR3aa: CSAKGLQVANTIYF
CDR3nt: TGCAGTGCTAAAGGACTGCAGGTGGCGAACACCATATATTTT

j_gene: TRBJ1-2
v_gene: TRBV21-1
abundance: many
d_gene: .
CDR3aa: CASSSSSGSGYTF
CDR3nt: TGTGCCAGCAGCTCAAGCTCTGGTTCGGGCTACACCTTC

j_gene: TRBJ1-5
v_gene: TRBV20-1
abundance: .
d_gene: .
CDR3aa: CSAAYRYYQPQHF
CDR3nt: TGCAGTGCTGCTTACAGATACTATCAGCCCCAGCATTTT

j_gene: TRBJ1-2
v_gene: TRBV27
abundance: .
d_gene: .
CDR3aa: CASSLGEGSLNYGYTF
CDR3nt: TGTGCCAGCAGTTTAGGGGAGGGCTCGCTTAACTATGGCTACACCTTC

j_gene: TRBJ1-4
v_gene: TRBV15
abundance: .
d_gene: TRBD1
CDR3aa: CATSRGGTVVSEKLFF
CDR3nt: TGTGCCACCAGCAGAGGGGGGACAGTCGTCAGTGAAAAACTGTTTTTT

j_gene: TRBJ2-1
v_gene: TRBV4-2
abundance: .
d_gene: TRBD2
CDR3aa: CASSQSGGVSYNEQFF
CDR3nt: TGTGCCAGCAGCCAGAGCGGGGGGGTCTCTTACAATGAGCAGTTCTTC

j_gene: TRBJ2-3
v_gene: TRBV10-3
abundance: few
d_gene: TRBD2
CDR3aa: CAISNRDYRLDTQYF
CDR3nt: TGTGCCATCAGTAATCGGGACTATCGACTGGATACGCAGTATTTT

j_gene: TRBJ2-7
v_gene: TRBV7-9
abundance: .
d_gene: .
CDR3aa: CASSSRFWGSEQYF
CDR3nt: TGTGCCAGCAGCTCCCGCTTTTGGGGGAGCGAGCAGTACTTC

j_gene: TRBJ2-7
v_gene: TRBV29-1
abundance: many
d_gene: .
CDR3aa: CSGLQNREQYF
CDR3nt: TGCAGCGGTCTCCAGAACAGGGAGCAGTACTTC

j_gene: TRBJ1-3
v_gene: TRBV12-3/TRBV12-4
abundance: .
d_gene: .
CDR3aa: CASSTLGNTIYF
CDR3nt: TGTGCCAGCAGTACCCTAGGAAACACCATATATTTT

j_gene: TRBJ1-6
v_gene: TRBV7-9
abundance: many
d_gene: TRBD1
CDR3aa: CASSFQGVGSPLHF
CDR3nt: TGTGCCAGCAGCTTCCAGGGGGTCGGTTCACCCCTCCACTTT

j_gene: TRBJ2-3
v_gene: TRBV7-3
abundance: .
d_gene: TRBD2
CDR3aa: CASSIASGPGTDTQYF
CDR3nt: TGTGCCAGCAGCATCGCTAGCGGACCCGGCACAGATACGCAGTATTTT

j_gene: TRBJ1-1
v_gene: TRBV4-3
abundance: few
d_gene: .
CDR3aa: CASSQDLVPGRWNTEAFF
CDR3nt: TGCGCCAGCAGCCAAGATCTTGTGCCAGGGAGGTGGAACACTGAAGCTTTCTTT

j_gene: TRBJ2-4
v_gene: TRBV20-1
abundance: .
d_gene: TRBD1
CDR3aa: CSASYRGQGIQYF
CDR3nt: TGCAGTGCTAGTTACAGGGGACAGGGCATTCAGTACTTC

j_gene: TRBJ2-7
v_gene: TRBV29-1
abundance: few
d_gene: .
CDR3aa: CSVEEGGEQYF
CDR3nt: TGCAGCGTTGAAGAAGGGGGCGAGCAGTACTTC

j_gene: TRBJ2-4
v_gene: TRBV15
abundance: once
d_gene: .
CDR3aa: CATLSGNIQYF
CDR3nt: TGTGCCACCCTCTCGGGAAACATTCAGTACTTC

j_gene: TRBJ2-1
v_gene: TRBV7-3
abundance: few
d_gene: TRBD2
CDR3aa: CASSPAGTSGYNEQFF
CDR3nt: TGTGCCAGCAGCCCCGCCGGGACTAGCGGTTACAATGAGCAGTTCTTC

j_gene: TRBJ1-1
v_gene: TRBV18
abundance: .
d_gene: .
CDR3aa: CASSPQAVGGMNTEAFF
CDR3nt: TGTGCCAGCTCACCACAGGCAGTGGGGGGGATGAACACTGAAGCTTTCTTT

j_gene: TRBJ1-1
v_gene: TRBV5-1
abundance: many
d_gene: TRBD1
CDR3aa: CASSLRQGNTEAFF
CDR3nt: TGCGCCAGCAGCTTAAGACAGGGGAACACTGAAGCTTTCTTT

j_gene: TRBJ1-1
v_gene: TRBV7-8
abundance: .
d_gene: .
CDR3aa: CASSLWDQGAFF
CDR3nt: TGTGCCAGCAGCTTATGGGATCAGGGGGCTTTCTTT

j_gene: TRBJ1-1
v_gene: TRBV29-1
abundance: few
d_gene: TRBD1
CDR3aa: CSVDRQGGRTEAFF
CDR3nt: TGCAGCGTTGACCGACAGGGTGGTCGCACTGAAGCTTTCTTT

j_gene: TRBJ1-1
v_gene: TRBV20-1
abundance: few
d_gene: .
CDR3aa: CSALMGGTEAFF
CDR3nt: TGCAGTGCCCTGATGGGGGGCACTGAAGCTTTCTTT

j_gene: TRBJ2-7
v_gene: TRBV27
abundance: .
d_gene: .
CDR3aa: CASSLTGPYEQYF
CDR3nt: TGTGCCAGCAGTTTAACGGGACCCTACGAGCAGTACTTC

j_gene: TRBJ1-1
v_gene: TRBV20-1
abundance: .
d_gene: TRBD1
CDR3aa: CSASSLDRESEAFF
CDR3nt: TGCAGTGCTAGTTCCCTGGACAGGGAGTCTGAAGCTTTCTTT

j_gene: TRBJ1-6
v_gene: TRBV6-5
abundance: .
d_gene: .
CDR3aa: CASKDPLTPLHF
CDR3nt: TGTGCCAGCAAAGACCCCTTAACACCCCTCCACTTT

j_gene: TRBJ1-5
v_gene: TRBV12-3/TRBV12-4
abundance: many
d_gene: .
CDR3aa: CASTVAGSNQPQHF
CDR3nt: TGTGCCAGCACGGTGGCGGGGAGCAATCAGCCCCAGCATTTT

j_gene: TRBJ2-3
v_gene: TRBV6-5
abundance: few
d_gene: .
CDR3aa: CASSYSKRTDTQYF
CDR3nt: TGTGCCAGCAGTTACTCGAAACGCACAGATACGCAGTATTTT

j_gene: TRBJ1-2
v_gene: TRBV5-6
abundance: .
d_gene: .
CDR3aa: CASSPMTGNYGYTF
CDR3nt: TGTGCCAGCAGCCCCATGACAGGAAACTATGGCTACACCTTC

j_gene: TRBJ1-4
v_gene: TRBV20-1
abundance: .
d_gene: .
CDR3aa: CSARDLSGGGGKLFF
CDR3nt: TGCAGTGCTAGAGACCTGAGTGGGGGGGGCGGAAAACTGTTTTTT

j_gene: TRBJ1-6
v_gene: TRBV25-1
abundance: .
d_gene: .
CDR3aa: CASTRAFNSPLHF
CDR3nt: TGTGCCAGCACTCGGGCCTTTAATTCACCCCTCCACTTT

j_gene: TRBJ1-6
v_gene: TRBV5-1
abundance: .
d_gene: TRBD1
CDR3aa: CASSPDPGGDNSPLHF
CDR3nt: TGCGCCAGCAGCCCGGATCCAGGGGGTGATAATTCACCCCTCCACTTT